The clone carrying this T cell receptor (beta chain) was seen repeatedly, ten times or more. Antigen: not known. During its preparation, the TCRbeta library received unique molecular identifiers. One entry per CDR3 protein results from TCRdb running MiXCR on the PCR reads. The sample has about 260,000 distinct CDR3 sequences, roughly 12% seen once. The data originate from a study of T-cell reconstitution after alpha-beta-depleted transplantation in children. General study findings and limits: By about two months after transplant, alpha-beta T cells reportedly arose from several hundred graft clones that had expanded. Surviving recipient cells, namely T cells and thymic progenitors, were the source of high day-60 TCRbeta diversity in some patients.

V was pared by 5 bases and J by 5 bases, with 13 bases between. The germline CDR1 and CDR2 sequences are MNHNS and SASEGT. This CDR3 has 13 amino acids. The gene calls are TRBV6-1 and TRBJ2-7; D remains unclear. This receptor was obtained from a male patient aged 2-9 years who had a stem cell transplant for chronic granulomatous disease, so the T cells may come from the graft donor. The material was peripheral blood, obtained 180 days after TCRalphabeta/CD19-depleted stem cell transplant. For the CDR3, the DNA is TGTGCCAGCAGTCCCCTTTTGGCCAACGAGCAGTACTTC. Translated: CASSPLLANEQYF.